Below, 11 T cell receptor beta chains from the same sample are listed, as sequenced in a study of T cell responses to AZD1222 COVID-19 vaccine. Clones were sequenced by immunoSEQ multiplex PCR, and TCRdb holds only the in-frame ones, with some missing. The table shows about 66,000 clones, with less than 85% occurring only once. The source was peripheral blood, collected on day 0 of MenACWY control vaccination. The source of these receptors is an adult in good health.

The J gene is TRBJ1-1, the V gene TRBV7-9; weak D call: TRBD1 (5 bases). Between the trimmed V and J ends, which lost 5 bases and 5 bases, there was a span of 21 bases. The CDR3 totals 16 residues. Germline loops: CDR1 SEHNR, CDR2 FQNEAQ (reference sequence). The CDR3 loop is CASSPLITGAGTEAFF. In nucleotides, the CDR3 is TGTGCCAGCAGCCCCCTGATTACTGGGGCAGGGACTGAAGCTTTCTTT.

The CDR3 DNA is TGTGCCAGCAGTTCCAGGGGGAGGGACACTGAAGCTTTCTTT. This codes for CASSSRGRDTEAFF. The rearrangement links TRBV28 to TRBJ1-1, with TRBD1 matching 7 bases. CDR1 and CDR2 from the germline V gene are MDHEN and SYDVKM. V lost 4 bases and J lost 3; bases outside the gene matches: 5. CDR3 size: 14 residues. Variable domain in full (rest from reference TRBV28 and TRBJ1-1): DVKVTQSSRYLVKRTGEKVFLECVQDMDHENMFWYRQDPGLGLRLIYFSYDVKMKEKGDIPEGYSVSREKKERFSLILESASTNQTSMYLCASSSRGRDTEAFFGQGTRLTVV.

The chain links TRBV7-9 to TRBJ2-1, with a tentative D call TRBD2 (5 bases). Germline V gives CDR1 SEHNR, CDR2 FQNEAQ (reference sequence). The CDR3 is 17 residues long. V lost 5 bases, J lost 4 bases, and 21 bases lay in between. This CDR3 is CASSPPFRSRTYNEQFF. In DNA, the CDR3 is TGTGCCAGCAGCCCCCCCTTCAGGTCGAGGACTTACAATGAGCAGTTCTTC. Full variable domain (outside the CDR3, taken from reference TRBV7-9 and TRBJ2-1): DTGVSQNPRHKITKRGQNVTFRCDPISEHNRLYWYRQTLGQGPEFLTYFQNEAQLEKSRLLSDRFSAERPKGSFSTLEIQRTEQGDSAMYLCASSPPFRSRTYNEQFFGPGTRLTVL.

CDR3 DNA sequence: TGTGCCAGCAGATCCGACAGTCTGGGCCCCCTCCACTTT. The encoded protein is CASRSDSLGPLHF. The rearrangement joins TRBV5-4 to TRBJ1-6; weak D call: TRBD1 (5 bases). The CDR3 sequence is 13 residues long. Germline loops: CDR1 SGHNT, CDR2 YYREEE (reference sequence). Trimming removed 5 bases from V and 13 bases from J, with 16 bases in between.

V is TRBV6-5 and J is TRBJ2-1; 8 positions match TRBD2. CDR1 is MNHEY, CDR2 SVGAGI, per germline. This CDR3 spans 15 amino acids. The V gene end was trimmed by 0 bases and the J gene end by 10 bases; junction bases not matched to a gene: 8. The CDR3 reads CASSYSNRVAGEQFF. The CDR3 DNA follows: TGTGCCAGCAGTTACTCGAACCGTGTAGCGGGGGAGCAGTTCTTC.

The chain has TRBV9 and TRBJ1-4, with D unclear. The CDR3 sequence is 12 residues long. Per germline, CDR1 SGDLS and CDR2 YYNGEE. V was cut by 4 bases and J by 7 bases, with 8 bases left in between. In DNA, the CDR3 is TGTGCCAGCAGCCCCCTTGGTGAAAAACTGTTTTTT. Its translation is CASSPLGEKLFF.

CDR3 region: CASSQEMGSATNEKLFF. The CDR3 nucleotides read TGTGCCAGCAGCCAAGAAATGGGTAGCGCAACTAATGAAAAACTGTTTTTT. V gene TRBV3-1 (or the pseudogene TRBV3-2) combines with J gene TRBJ1-4; D gene uncertain. The ends were cut back, 0 bases at V and 0 bases at J, with 11 bases in the middle. The CDR3 is 17 residues long. Germline CDR1 LGHDT, CDR2 YNNKEL (reference sequence).

This chain uses TRBV5-8 with TRBJ2-1, with 16 bases fitting TRBD2. The CDR3 runs 17 residues. Per germline, CDR1 SGHTS and CDR2 YDEGEE. Germline trimming cut 0 bases from V and 7 bases from J; bases unmatched to any gene: 4. CDR3 in amino acids: CASSLAGTSGGVNEQFF. Here the CDR3 DNA reads TGTGCCAGCAGCTTGGCCGGGACTAGCGGGGGGGTGAATGAGCAGTTCTTC.

This rearrangement joins TRBV11-2 to TRBJ2-7, with D uncertain. V lost 1 base and J 5 bases, leaving 15 bases between the germline ends. Germline V gene data show CDR1 as SGHAT and CDR2 as FQNNGV. The CDR3 length is 15 residues. CDR3 DNA sequence: TGTGCCAGCAGCTTAGGCGGTAGGGTGTCCCACGAGCAGTACTTC. It yields the protein CASSLGGRVSHEQYF. The entire variable domain, with the rest obtained from reference TRBV11-2 and TRBJ2-7, is as follows: EAGVAQSPRYKIIEKRQSVAFWCNPISGHATLYWYQQILGQGPKLLIQFQNNGVVDDSQLPKDRFSAERLKGVDSTLKIQPAKLEDSAVYLCASSLGGRVSHEQYFGPGTRLTVT.

CDR3 bases: TGTGCCTGGGCAACCCAAAAAAATAACTATGGCTACACCTTC. Protein product: CAWATQKNNYGYTF. The genes are TRBV30 and TRBJ1-2, with D uncertain. Germline V gene sequence: CDR1 GTSNPN, CDR2 SVGIG (reference sequence). Trimming pared 5 bases from V and 1 base from J, leaving 14 bases between. The CDR3 totals 14 residues.

The chain uses TRBV27 and TRBJ1-6; D is ambiguous. Germline values: CDR1 MNHEY, CDR2 SMNVEV (reference sequence). The CDR3 runs 13 residues. Trimming stripped 5 bases from V and 14 bases from J, with 16 bases between. In DNA, the CDR3 is TGTGCCAGCAGTCAAGGACGGGCTTCGGCCCTCCACTTT. It is translated as CASSQGRASALHF.